This T cell receptor beta chain was recovered during a study of T cells expressing NK-cell markers. Study findings and constraints: Each of six donors carried dominant NKG2C+ clonotypes accounting for roughly 1.0-7.0% of CD8+ T cells.

One entry per CDR3 protein, without DNA, is what TCRdb gives after re-calling the 5' RACE reads. Recorded here are almost 450,000 distinct CDR3 sequences; the top ten clones represent under 7.5%. Regarding this clonotype: Its antigen is unknown.

Looked up from germline, CDR1 is SGHKS and CDR2 is YYEKEE (reference sequence). The CDR3 extends over 16 amino acids. The gene calls are TRBV5-5 and TRBJ2-3; TCRdb designates TRBD1, a call that cannot be tested without DNA. Sequencing used blood T cells: a sorted CD56 or NKG2C T cell subset, CD4+ or CD8+ T cells, or bulk PBMC T cells (not recorded which). This receptor was obtained from a woman aged 18 to 75 in good health. The CDR3 loop is CASSAGPRGGTDTQYF.